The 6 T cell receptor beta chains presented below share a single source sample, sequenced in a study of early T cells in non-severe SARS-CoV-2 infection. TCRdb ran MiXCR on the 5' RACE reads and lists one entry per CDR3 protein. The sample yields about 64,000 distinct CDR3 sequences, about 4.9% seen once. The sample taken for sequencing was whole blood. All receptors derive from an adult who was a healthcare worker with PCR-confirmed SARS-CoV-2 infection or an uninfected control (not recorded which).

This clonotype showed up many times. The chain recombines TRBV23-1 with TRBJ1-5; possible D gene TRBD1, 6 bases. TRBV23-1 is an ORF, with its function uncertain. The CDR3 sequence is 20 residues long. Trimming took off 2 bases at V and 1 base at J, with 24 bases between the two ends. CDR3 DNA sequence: TGCGCCAGCAGTCAACCATCGGGACACCCGGCGGAGGGGAGCAATCAGCCCCAGCATTTT. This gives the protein CASSQPSGHPAEGSNQPQHF.

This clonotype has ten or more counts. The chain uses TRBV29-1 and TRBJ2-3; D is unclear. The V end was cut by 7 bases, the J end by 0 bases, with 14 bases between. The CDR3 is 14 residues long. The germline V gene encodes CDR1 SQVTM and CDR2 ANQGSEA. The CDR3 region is CSANHWPSTDTQYF. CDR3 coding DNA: TGCAGCGCCAACCACTGGCCTAGCACAGATACGCAGTATTTT.

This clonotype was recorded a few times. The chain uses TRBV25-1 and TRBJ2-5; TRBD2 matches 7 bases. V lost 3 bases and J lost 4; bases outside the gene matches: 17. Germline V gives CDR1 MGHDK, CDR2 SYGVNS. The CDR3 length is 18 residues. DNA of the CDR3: TGTGCCAGCAGTGAGGACCGCGGCAGCCGGGGGGTTGGAGAGACCCAGTACTTC. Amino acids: CASSEDRGSRGVGETQYF.

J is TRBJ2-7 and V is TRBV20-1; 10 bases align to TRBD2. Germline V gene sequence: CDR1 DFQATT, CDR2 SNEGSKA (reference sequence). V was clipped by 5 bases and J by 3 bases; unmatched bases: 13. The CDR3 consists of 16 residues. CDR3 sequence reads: CSALPLRSGGIYEQYF. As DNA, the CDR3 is TGCAGTGCTCTGCCTCTCCGTAGCGGGGGGATCTACGAGCAGTACTTC.

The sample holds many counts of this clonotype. The CDR3 is CSASPTKKGAVGEQYF. CDR3 bases: TGCAGTGCTAGTCCCACGAAGAAGGGGGCGGTGGGCGAGCAGTACTTC. The J gene is TRBJ2-7, the V gene TRBV20-1, with 7 bases lining up with TRBD1. V trimming: 3 bases; J trimming: 6 bases; junction bases outside the gene matches: 17. In germline, CDR1 is DFQATT, CDR2 SNEGSKA (reference sequence). CDR3 size: 16 residues.

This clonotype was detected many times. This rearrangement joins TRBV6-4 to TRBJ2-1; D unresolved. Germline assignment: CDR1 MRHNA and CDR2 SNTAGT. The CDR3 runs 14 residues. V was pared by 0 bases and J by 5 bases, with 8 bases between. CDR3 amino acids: CASSDSWSDNEQFF. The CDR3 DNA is TGTGCCAGCAGTGACTCGTGGTCAGACAATGAGCAGTTCTTC.